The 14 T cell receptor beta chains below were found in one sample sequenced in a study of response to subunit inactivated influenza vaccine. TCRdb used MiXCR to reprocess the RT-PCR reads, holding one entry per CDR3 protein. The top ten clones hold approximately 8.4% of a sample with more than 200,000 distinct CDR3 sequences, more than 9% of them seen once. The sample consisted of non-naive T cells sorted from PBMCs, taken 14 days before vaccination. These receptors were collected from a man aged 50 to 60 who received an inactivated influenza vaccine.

The CDR3 DNA is TGTGCCAGCAGCTTAGTGACCGGAGTCAATCAGCCCCAGCATTTT. Translated: CASSLVTGVNQPQHF. The chain recombines TRBV7-2 with TRBJ1-5; D gene uncertain. Trimming shortened V by 1 base and J by 3 bases, and 10 bases separated the two germline ends. The germline V gene encodes CDR1 SGHTA and CDR2 FQGNSA. CDR3 size: 15 residues.

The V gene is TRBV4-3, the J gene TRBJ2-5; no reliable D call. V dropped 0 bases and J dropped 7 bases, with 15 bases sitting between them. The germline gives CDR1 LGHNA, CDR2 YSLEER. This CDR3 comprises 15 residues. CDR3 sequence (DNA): TGCGCCAGCAGCCAAGATTGGTTCTCGAAAGGGACCCAGTACTTC. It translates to CASSQDWFSKGTQYF.

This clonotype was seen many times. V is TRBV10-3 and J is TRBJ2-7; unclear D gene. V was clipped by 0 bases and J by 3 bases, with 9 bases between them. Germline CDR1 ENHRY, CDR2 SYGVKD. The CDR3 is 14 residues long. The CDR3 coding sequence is TGTGCCATCAGTGAGTCAAACCATAACTACGAGCAGTACTTC. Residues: CAISESNHNYEQYF.

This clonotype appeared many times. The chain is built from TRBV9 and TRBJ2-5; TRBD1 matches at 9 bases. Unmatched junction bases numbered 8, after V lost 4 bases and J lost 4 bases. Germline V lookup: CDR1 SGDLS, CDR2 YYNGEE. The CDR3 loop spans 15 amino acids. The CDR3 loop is CASSPGQGLRETQYF. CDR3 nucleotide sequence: TGTGCCAGCAGCCCGGGACAGGGTCTTCGAGAGACCCAGTACTTC.

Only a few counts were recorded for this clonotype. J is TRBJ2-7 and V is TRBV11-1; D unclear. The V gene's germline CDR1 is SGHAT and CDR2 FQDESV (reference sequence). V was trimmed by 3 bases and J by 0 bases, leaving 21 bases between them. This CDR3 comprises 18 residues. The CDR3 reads CASSFLSGLVASSYEQYF. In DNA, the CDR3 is TGTGCCAGCAGCTTTCTTTCGGGTTTGGTTGCTAGCTCCTACGAGCAGTACTTC.

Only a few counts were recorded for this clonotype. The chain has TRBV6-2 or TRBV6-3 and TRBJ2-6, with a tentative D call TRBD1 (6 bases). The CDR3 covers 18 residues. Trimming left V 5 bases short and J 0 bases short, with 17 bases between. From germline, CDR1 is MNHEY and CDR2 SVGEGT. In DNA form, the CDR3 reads TGTGCCAGCAGTCTCACAGGGCCCTCAAGCTCTGGGGCCAACGTCCTGACTTTC. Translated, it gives CASSLTGPSSSGANVLTF.

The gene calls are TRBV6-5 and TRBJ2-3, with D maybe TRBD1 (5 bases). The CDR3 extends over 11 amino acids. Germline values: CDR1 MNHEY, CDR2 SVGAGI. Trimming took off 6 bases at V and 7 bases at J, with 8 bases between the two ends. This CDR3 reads CASSDSHTQYF. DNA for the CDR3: TGTGCCAGCAGCGACAGCCATACGCAGTATTTT.

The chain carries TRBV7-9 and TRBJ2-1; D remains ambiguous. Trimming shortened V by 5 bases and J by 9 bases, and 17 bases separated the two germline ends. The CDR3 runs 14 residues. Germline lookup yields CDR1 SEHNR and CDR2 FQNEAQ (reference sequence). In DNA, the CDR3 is TGTGCCAGCAGCCCCAAGGACCCGAATCGTGAGCAGTTCTTC. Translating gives CASSPKDPNREQFF.

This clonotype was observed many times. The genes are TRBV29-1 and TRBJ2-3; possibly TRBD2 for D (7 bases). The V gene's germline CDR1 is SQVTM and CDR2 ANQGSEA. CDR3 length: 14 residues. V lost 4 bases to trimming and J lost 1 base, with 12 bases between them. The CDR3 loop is CSVGMRGRTDTQYF. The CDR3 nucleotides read TGCAGCGTTGGGATGCGGGGGCGCACAGATACGCAGTATTTT.

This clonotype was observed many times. The CDR3 here is CASGLADGNEQFF. DNA of the CDR3: TGTGCCAGCGGACTAGCGGATGGGAATGAGCAGTTCTTC. The gene calls are TRBV12-3 or TRBV12-4 and TRBJ2-1, with 10 nucleotides matching TRBD2. The CDR3 totals 13 residues. Trimming at V came to 8 bases and at J to 7 bases, leaving 5 bases not matched to a gene.

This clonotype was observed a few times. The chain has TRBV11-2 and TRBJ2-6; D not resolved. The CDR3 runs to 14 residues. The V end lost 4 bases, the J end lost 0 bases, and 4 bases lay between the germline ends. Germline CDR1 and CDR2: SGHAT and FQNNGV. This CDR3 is CASSSFSGANVLTF. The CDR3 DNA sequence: TGTGCCAGCAGCTCCTTCTCTGGGGCCAACGTCCTGACTTTC.

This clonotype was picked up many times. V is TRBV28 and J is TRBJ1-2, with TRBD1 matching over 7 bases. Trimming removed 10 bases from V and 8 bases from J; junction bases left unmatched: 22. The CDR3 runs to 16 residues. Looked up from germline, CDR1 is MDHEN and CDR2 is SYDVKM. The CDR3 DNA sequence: TGTGCCATACCGGGAGAGGGGGCCTCGGAAGGAGGCGGCTACACCTTC. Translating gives CAIPGEGASEGGGYTF.

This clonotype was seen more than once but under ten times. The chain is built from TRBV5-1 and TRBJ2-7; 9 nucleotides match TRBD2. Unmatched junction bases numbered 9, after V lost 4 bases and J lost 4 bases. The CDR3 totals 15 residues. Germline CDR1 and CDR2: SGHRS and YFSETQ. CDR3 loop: CASSIGLATRYEQYF. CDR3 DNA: TGCGCCAGCAGCATTGGACTAGCGACCAGATACGAGCAGTACTTC.

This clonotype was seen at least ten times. The CDR3: CASTGEGQFF. CDR3 in DNA: TGTGCCAGCACGGGCGAGGGGCAGTTCTTC. The rearrangement joins TRBV6-6 to TRBJ2-1; tentative D call: TRBD2 (5 bases). Germline V gene data show CDR1 as MNHNY and CDR2 as SVGAGI (reference sequence). This CDR3 is 10 amino acids long. Trimming left V 7 bases short and J 12 bases short, with 10 bases between.